One and the same sample provided the 30 T cell receptor beta chains below, sequenced in a study of OX40 agonist ivuxolimab in advanced cancers. The repertoire was sequenced with immunoSEQ multiplex PCR; TCRdb's copy has only in-frame clones and lacks some. This table has about 88,000 clones, approximately 85% appearing once. Here the sequenced sample was CD4+ or CD8+ T cells sorted from blood, taken in a trial of the OX40 agonist ivuxolimab. These receptors originate from an adult with an advanced solid tumor such as melanoma, head and neck, liver or kidney cancer.

This sequence joins TRBV9 and TRBJ1-2; 7 bases are shared with TRBD1. This CDR3 contains 15 residues. The ends lost 4 bases at V and 10 bases at J; junction bases unmatched: 16. CDR1 SGDLS and CDR2 YYNGEE come from the germline V gene. The CDR3 DNA reads as TGTGCCAGCAGCTCAGACGCGGACAGGTGGACGGACTACACCTTC. It codes for CASSSDADRWTDYTF.

This chain connects TRBV21-1 to TRBJ2-7; no check of the table's D call, TRBD1, against the DNA was made. TRBV21-1 is listed as a pseudogene. CDR3 length equals 16 residues. As DNA, the CDR3 is TGTGCCAGCAGTAACGGGGGGCAGGGGGCTATCTACGAGCAGTACTTC. Translated, it gives CASSNGGQGAIYEQYF.

CDR3 region: CASSIDGALAAIYNEQFF. The CDR3 DNA follows: TGTGCCAGTAGTATAGATGGAGCGCTAGCGGCAATTTACAATGAGCAGTTCTTC. The chain couples TRBV19 to TRBJ2-1, with 7 bases aligning to TRBD2. Germline lookup yields CDR1 LNHDA and CDR2 SQIVND (reference sequence). Germline trimming cut 0 bases from V and 4 bases from J; bases unmatched to any gene: 12. The CDR3 is 18 amino acids. The variable domain in full, with the rest retrieved from reference TRBV19 and TRBJ2-1, is DGGITQSPKYLFRKEGQNVTLSCEQNLNHDAMYWYRQDPGQGLRLIYYSQIVNDFQKGDIAEGYSVSREKKESFPLTVTSAQKNPTAFYLCASSIDGALAAIYNEQFFGPGTRLTVL.

Here the CDR3 reads CAISESGRQETQYF. CDR3 in DNA: TGTGCCATCAGTGAGTCGGGACGGCAAGAGACCCAGTACTTC. The chain employs TRBV10-3 and TRBJ2-5; perhaps D is TRBD1 or TRBD2 (5 bases each). This CDR3 is built from 14 residues. V lost 0 bases to trimming and J lost 2 bases, with 7 bases between them. CDR1 and CDR2 from the germline V gene are ENHRY and SYGVKD.

V gene TRBV5-1 combines with J gene TRBJ2-5, with TRBD1 matching over 12 bases. CDR1 is SGHRS, CDR2 YFSETQ, per germline. The CDR3 covers 19 residues. The V gene end was trimmed by 4 bases and the J gene end by 3 bases; junction bases not matched to a gene: 16. The CDR3 region has the DNA TGCGCCAGCAGCCCCGGGGACAGGGGGCGGCTAGCGGGAGAAGAGACCCAGTACTTC. Residues: CASSPGDRGRLAGEETQYF.

The chain is built from TRBV9 and TRBJ1-2, with D maybe TRBD1 (6 bases). The ends were cut back, 3 bases at V and 0 bases at J, with 21 bases in the middle. CDR1 is SGDLS, CDR2 YYNGEE, per germline. CDR3 size: 18 residues. CDR3 DNA: TGTGCCAGCAGCGGAGACCATGGGGGGGCGCGTGCTAACTATGGCTACACCTTC. Translation: CASSGDHGGARANYGYTF.

In its sample, this clone was seen a few times. V and J are TRBV5-4 and TRBJ1-1; a possible D gene is TRBD1 (5 bases). Trimming took off 0 bases at V and 0 bases at J, with 12 bases between the two ends. CDR1 SGHNT and CDR2 YYREEE come from the germline V gene (reference sequence). The CDR3 covers 16 residues. CDR3 coding DNA: TGTGCCAGCAGCTTGGGACTGACGGACATGAACACTGAAGCTTTCTTT. It codes for CASSLGLTDMNTEAFF. The full variable domain, its missing parts supplied by reference TRBV5-4 and TRBJ1-1, is ETGVTQSPTHLIKTRGQQVTLRCSSQSGHNTVSWYQQALGQGPQFIFQYYREEENGRGNFPPRFSGLQFPNYSSELNVNALELDDSALYLCASSLGLTDMNTEAFFGQGTRLTVV.

This clone was seen just once. This rearrangement joins TRBV6-5 to TRBJ1-5; D is perhaps TRBD1 (5 bases). Between the trimmed V and J ends, which lost 7 bases and 0 bases, there was a span of 13 bases. Germline values: CDR1 MNHEY, CDR2 SVGAGI. The length of the CDR3 is 15 residues. The CDR3 loop is CASKAGQASNQPQHF. The CDR3 DNA reads TGTGCCAGCAAAGCGGGGCAGGCTAGCAATCAGCCCCAGCATTTT.

This chain joins TRBV6-6 and TRBJ2-2; 9 bases map to TRBD1. The germline gives CDR1 MNHNY, CDR2 SVGAGI (reference sequence). This CDR3 contains 14 residues. V gave up 9 bases and J gave up 2 bases; unmatched junction bases: 4. CDR3 DNA: TGTGCCAGTTCGGGACAGGGAAACACCGGGGAGCTGTTTTTT. Its protein product is CASSGQGNTGELFF.

The chain carries TRBV9 and TRBJ2-5; 8 bases map to TRBD2. Germline V lookup: CDR1 SGDLS, CDR2 YYNGEE. J gave up 5 bases and V 2 bases, and 5 bases lay outside the gene matches. The CDR3 totals 14 residues. CDR3 loop: CASSVLGGGETQYF. The CDR3 DNA reads TGTGCCAGCAGCGTCCTGGGCGGGGGGGAGACCCAGTACTTC.

This chain uses TRBV4-3 with TRBJ2-2; tentatively, D is TRBD1 (5 bases). This CDR3 comprises 15 residues. The V gene's germline CDR1 is LGHNA and CDR2 YSLEER. Trimming removed 3 bases from V and 0 bases from J, with 8 bases in between. CDR3 sequence (DNA): TGCGCCAGCAGCCATGGACAAACGAACACCGGGGAGCTGTTTTTT. As protein: CASSHGQTNTGELFF.

The chain uses TRBV7-9 and TRBJ2-1; 10 nucleotides line up with TRBD2. CDR3 size: 14 residues. Losses at the gene ends were 4 bases for V and 7 bases for J; bases not matched to a gene: 4. Looked up from germline, CDR1 is SEHNR and CDR2 is FQNEAQ (reference sequence). As DNA, the CDR3 is TGTGCCAGCAGCTCTAGCGGGAGCTGGAATGAGCAGTTCTTC. This encodes CASSSSGSWNEQFF.

V gene TRBV28 combines with J gene TRBJ1-5; D unresolved. This CDR3 has 14 amino acids. CDR1 and CDR2 (germline): MDHEN, SYDVKM. The V gene lost 6 bases and the J gene lost 3 bases, with 12 bases spanning the gap. The CDR3 is CASSSGPDNQPQHF. The CDR3 DNA follows: TGTGCCAGCAGCTCCGGGCCAGACAATCAGCCCCAGCATTTT.

The rearrangement links TRBV19 to TRBJ2-1; TRBD1 matches at 12 bases. The CDR3 extends over 20 amino acids. J gave up 6 bases and V 0 bases, and 15 bases lay outside the gene matches. Per the germline V gene, CDR1 is LNHDA and CDR2 is SQIVND (reference sequence). The CDR3 sequence is CASSIDGDRGRAGESNEQFF. The CDR3 DNA sequence: TGTGCCAGTAGTATAGACGGGGACAGGGGGCGAGCGGGAGAGTCCAATGAGCAGTTCTTC.

Written as DNA, the CDR3 is TGTGCCAGCAGCCCCCCTGAACTGGACAGGGGGCGAAATACGCAGTATTTT. It encodes CASSPPELDRGRNTQYF. The V and J genes are TRBV7-9 and TRBJ2-3; TRBD1 matches 11 bases. The germline V gene encodes CDR1 SEHNR and CDR2 FQNEAQ (reference sequence). This CDR3 is 17 amino acids long. Trimming at V came to 5 bases and at J to 7 bases, leaving 14 bases not matched to a gene.

V and J are TRBV28 and TRBJ1-5; D may be TRBD1 (5 bases). The CDR3 has 15 amino acids. CDR1 is MDHEN and CDR2 is SYDVKM in the germline V gene. The V end was cut by 4 bases, the J end by 7 bases, with 17 bases between. CDR3 region: CASSWVVLGGQPQHF. CDR3 DNA: TGTGCCAGCAGTTGGGTGGTACTGGGGGGGCAGCCCCAGCATTTT. The complete variable domain, with remaining parts taken from reference TRBV28 and TRBJ1-5, reads DVKVTQSSRYLVKRTGEKVFLECVQDMDHENMFWYRQDPGLGLRLIYFSYDVKMKEKGDIPEGYSVSREKKERFSLILESASTNQTSMYLCASSWVVLGGQPQHFGDGTRLSIL.

The V call is TRBV30, the J call TRBJ1-1, with D possibly matching TRBD1 (5 bases). The CDR3 is 13 amino acids. V dropped 7 bases and J dropped 1 base, with 13 bases sitting between them. Per germline, CDR1 GTSNPN and CDR2 SVGIG (reference sequence). CDR3 region: CALCRDPNTEAFF. CDR3 DNA: TGTGCCTTATGCAGGGACCCGAACACTGAAGCTTTCTTT.

CDR3 in amino acids: CASRLQGDEGKLFF. CDR3 nucleotide sequence: TGTGCCAGCAGACTCCAGGGGGATGAGGGAAAACTGTTTTTT. The gene calls are TRBV28 and TRBJ1-4; 7 positions agree with TRBD1. Germline trimming cut 6 bases from V and 10 bases from J; bases unmatched to any gene: 11. The CDR3 covers 14 residues. Germline CDR1 MDHEN, CDR2 SYDVKM. Variable domain in full (rest from reference TRBV28 and TRBJ1-4): DVKVTQSSRYLVKRTGEKVFLECVQDMDHENMFWYRQDPGLGLRLIYFSYDVKMKEKGDIPEGYSVSREKKERFSLILESASTNQTSMYLCASRLQGDEGKLFFGSGTQLSVL.

This rearrangement joins TRBV2 to TRBJ2-1; TRBD2 matches 11 bases. From germline, CDR1 is SNHLY and CDR2 FYNNEI. The CDR3 is 13 amino acids. The CDR3, as DNA: TGTACCTCCGGGACTAGCGGATACAATGAGCAGTTCTTC. Encoded protein: CTSGTSGYNEQFF.

The chain employs TRBV19 and TRBJ2-3, with no clear D. The CDR3 sequence is 14 residues long. Trimming removed 1 base from V and 4 bases from J, with 9 bases in between. Germline loops: CDR1 LNHDA, CDR2 SQIVND (reference sequence). CDR3 residues: CASSIGLGPDTQYF. The CDR3 DNA sequence: TGTGCCAGTAGTATAGGATTGGGCCCAGATACGCAGTATTTT.

The chain uses TRBV5-4 and TRBJ1-1; 7 positions match TRBD1. Germline CDR1 SGHNT, CDR2 YYREEE (reference sequence). The length of the CDR3 is 16 residues. Trimming took 2 bases from V and 0 from J; bases not matched to a gene: 7. The CDR3 loop reads CASSFGQADMNTEAFF. In DNA form, the CDR3 reads TGTGCCAGCAGCTTCGGACAGGCGGATATGAACACTGAAGCTTTCTTT.

The CDR3 sequence: CASSFAQETQYF. The DNA of the CDR3 is TGTGCCAGCAGCTTTGCCCAAGAGACCCAGTACTTC. The rearrangement uses TRBV7-2 and TRBJ2-5, with D hard to call. The V gene lost 3 bases and the J gene lost 1 base, with 3 bases spanning the gap. The V gene's germline CDR1 is SGHTA and CDR2 FQGNSA. CDR3 length: 12 residues.

The rearrangement links TRBV5-1 to TRBJ2-5, with D unclear. From germline, CDR1 is SGHRS and CDR2 YFSETQ. With 0 bases removed from V and 7 bases from J, the gap between germline ends came to 19 bases. The CDR3 spans 16 residues. CDR3 residues: CASSLGVSVPPGTQYF. CDR3 sequence (DNA): TGCGCCAGCAGCTTGGGGGTTTCGGTCCCCCCGGGGACCCAGTACTTC.

The chain recombines TRBV27 with TRBJ1-5, with 7 bases aligning to TRBD1. CDR1 MNHEY and CDR2 SMNVEV come from the germline V gene (reference sequence). CDR3 length: 14 residues. Unmatched junction bases numbered 7, after V lost 5 bases and J lost 6 bases. CDR3 sequence reads: CASSPTGWGQPQHF. In DNA form, the CDR3 reads TGTGCCAGCAGTCCGACAGGGTGGGGTCAGCCCCAGCATTTT.

The chain couples TRBV28 to TRBJ1-4; TRBD1 aligns across 9 bases. With V trimmed by 5 bases and J by 8 bases, 6 bases remained unmatched. Germline values: CDR1 MDHEN, CDR2 SYDVKM. The CDR3 has 14 amino acids. This CDR3 is CASSPGQGNEKLFF. CDR3 DNA sequence: TGTGCCAGCAGTCCGGGACAGGGCAACGAAAAACTGTTTTTT.

The chain couples TRBV11-3 to TRBJ2-7, with D tentatively TRBD1 (7 bases). CDR3 size: 15 residues. Trimming stripped 3 bases from V and 4 bases from J, with 16 bases between. CDR1 and CDR2 (germline): SGHNT, YENEEA. The CDR3 protein is CASSFRGAQTYEQYF. For the CDR3, the DNA is TGTGCCAGCAGCTTCAGGGGGGCCCAGACATACGAGCAGTACTTC.

This chain connects TRBV11-3 to TRBJ1-5, with TRBD1 identical over 7 bases. Trimming cost V 6 bases and J 2 bases; bases outside gene matches: 7. Germline V gene sequence: CDR1 SGHNT, CDR2 YENEEA. The CDR3 length is 15 residues. The CDR3 region is CASSPTGWGNQPQHF. In DNA form, the CDR3 reads TGTGCCAGCAGTCCGACAGGGTGGGGCAATCAGCCCCAGCATTTT.

The rearrangement uses TRBV4-2 and TRBJ2-7, with 9 bases that match TRBD2. Germline V gene data show CDR1 as LGHNA and CDR2 as YNFKEQ. This CDR3 region has 15 residues. Losses at the gene ends were 0 bases for V and 7 bases for J; bases not matched to a gene: 7. CDR3 nucleotides: TGTGCCAGCAGCCAAGATATAGCGGGAGCATGGGAGCAGTACTTC. Amino acid sequence: CASSQDIAGAWEQYF.

The V gene is TRBV7-9, the J gene TRBJ2-3, with 9 bases that match TRBD1. The CDR3 covers 15 residues. Per the germline V gene, CDR1 is SEHNR and CDR2 is FQNEAQ (reference sequence). The V and J ends lost 5 bases and 0 bases, in that order; junction bases with no gene match: 3. The CDR3 loop reads CASSQTGGSTDTQYF. The CDR3 region has the DNA TGTGCCAGCAGCCAGACAGGGGGTAGCACAGATACGCAGTATTTT.

V usage is TRBV6-1 and J usage is TRBJ2-7, with D perhaps matching TRBD1 or TRBD2 (5 bases each). V dropped 0 bases and J dropped 2 bases, with 20 bases sitting between them. Germline lookup yields CDR1 MNHNS and CDR2 SASEGT. The CDR3 runs to 18 residues. The CDR3: CASSEALFSGTEPYEQYF. The CDR3 region has the DNA TGTGCCAGCAGTGAAGCGCTTTTTTCTGGGACGGAGCCCTACGAGCAGTACTTC.